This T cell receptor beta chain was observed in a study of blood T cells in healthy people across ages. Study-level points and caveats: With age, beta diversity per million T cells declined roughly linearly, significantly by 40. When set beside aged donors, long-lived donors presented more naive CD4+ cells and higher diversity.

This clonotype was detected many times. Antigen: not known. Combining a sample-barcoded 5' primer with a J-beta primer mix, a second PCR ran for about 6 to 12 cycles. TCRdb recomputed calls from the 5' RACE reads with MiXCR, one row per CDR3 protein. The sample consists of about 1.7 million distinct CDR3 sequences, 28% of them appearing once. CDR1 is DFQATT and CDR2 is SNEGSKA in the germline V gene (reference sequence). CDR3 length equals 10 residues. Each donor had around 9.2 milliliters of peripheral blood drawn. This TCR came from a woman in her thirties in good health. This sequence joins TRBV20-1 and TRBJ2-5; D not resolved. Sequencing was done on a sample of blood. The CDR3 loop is CSASEETQYF. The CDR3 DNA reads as TGCAGCGCTTCGGAGGAGACCCAGTACTTC.